This TCR beta chain was recorded in a study of cytomegalovirus exposure and HLA in healthy donors. V lost 3 bases and J lost 7; bases outside the gene matches: 6. This CDR3 region has 14 residues. Germline lookup yields CDR1 SGHDN and CDR2 FVKESK. The primer mix had 60 Vbeta and 13 Jbeta primers. Method: immunoSEQ multiplex PCR; TCRdb's copy keeps in-frame clones and lacks some. The repertoire holds 110,000 to 150,000 clones, around 80% seen once, with 2% to 2.5% in the top ten. The receptor was isolated from a young man in good health and CMV-seronegative. The specimen sequenced was PBMCs. This chain joins TRBV14 and TRBJ2-4, with TRBD2 identical over 7 bases. Here the CDR3 reads CASSHPGGSNIQYF. DNA of the CDR3: TGTGCCAGCAGCCACCCGGGAGGTTCGAACATTCAGTACTTC.